This T cell receptor (beta chain) was found in a study of shared clonotypes between healthy human individuals. TCRdb's copy holds only in-frame clones and misses some; the assay was immunoSEQ multiplex PCR. The sample includes approximately 600,000 clones, 85% to 95% of them seen just once. From germline, CDR1 is SGHDN and CDR2 FVKESK. This CDR3 is 16 amino acids long. V lost 3 bases to trimming and J lost 7 bases; unmatched junction nucleotides: 7. General observations from the study: Sample collection involved blood only; tissue repertoires are likely different.

For this clone: The antigen remains unidentified.

Terminally differentiated effector memory CD45RA+ cells were left out of the naive CD8 fraction, which was CD45RO-negative and positively selected for CCR7. The sequencing sample was made of naive CD8+ T cells sorted from blood. The gene calls are TRBV14 and TRBJ2-1, with 12 bases fitting TRBD2. This TCR came from a woman aged 25 to 45 in good health. This CDR3 is CASSHPSSGRDNEQFF. The CDR3 DNA reads TGTGCCAGCAGCCACCCCTCTAGCGGGAGGGATAATGAGCAGTTCTTC.